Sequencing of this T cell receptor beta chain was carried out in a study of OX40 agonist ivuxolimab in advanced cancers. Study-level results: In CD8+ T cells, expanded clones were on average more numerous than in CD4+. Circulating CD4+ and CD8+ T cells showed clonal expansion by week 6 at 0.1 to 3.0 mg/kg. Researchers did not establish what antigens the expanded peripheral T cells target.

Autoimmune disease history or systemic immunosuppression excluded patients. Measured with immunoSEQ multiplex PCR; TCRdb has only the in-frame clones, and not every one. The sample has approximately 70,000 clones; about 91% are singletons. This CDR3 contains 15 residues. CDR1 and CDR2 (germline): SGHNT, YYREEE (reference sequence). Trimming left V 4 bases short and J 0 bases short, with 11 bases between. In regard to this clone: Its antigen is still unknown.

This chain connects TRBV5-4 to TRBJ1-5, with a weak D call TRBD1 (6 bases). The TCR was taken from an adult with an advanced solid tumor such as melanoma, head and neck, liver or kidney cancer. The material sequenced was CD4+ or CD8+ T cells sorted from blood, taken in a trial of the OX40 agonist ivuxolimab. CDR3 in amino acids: CASSAGADSNQPQHF. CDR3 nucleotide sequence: TGTGCCAGCAGCGCGGGGGCGGATAGCAATCAGCCCCAGCATTTT.